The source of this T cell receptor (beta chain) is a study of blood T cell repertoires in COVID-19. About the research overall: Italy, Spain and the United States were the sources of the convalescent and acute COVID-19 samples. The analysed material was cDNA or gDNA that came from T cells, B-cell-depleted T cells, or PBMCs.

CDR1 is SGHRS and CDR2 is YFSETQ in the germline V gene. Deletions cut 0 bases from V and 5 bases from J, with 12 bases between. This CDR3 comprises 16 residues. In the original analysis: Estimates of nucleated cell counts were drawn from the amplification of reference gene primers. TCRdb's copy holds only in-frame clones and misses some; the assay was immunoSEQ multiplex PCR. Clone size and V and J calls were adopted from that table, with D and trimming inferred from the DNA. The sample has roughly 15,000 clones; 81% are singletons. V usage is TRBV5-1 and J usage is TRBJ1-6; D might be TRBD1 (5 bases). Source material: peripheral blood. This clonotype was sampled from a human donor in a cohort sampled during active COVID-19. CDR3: CASSLEEGSDNSPLHF. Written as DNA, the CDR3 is TGCGCCAGCAGCTTGGAGGAGGGGTCGGATAATTCACCCCTCCACTTT.